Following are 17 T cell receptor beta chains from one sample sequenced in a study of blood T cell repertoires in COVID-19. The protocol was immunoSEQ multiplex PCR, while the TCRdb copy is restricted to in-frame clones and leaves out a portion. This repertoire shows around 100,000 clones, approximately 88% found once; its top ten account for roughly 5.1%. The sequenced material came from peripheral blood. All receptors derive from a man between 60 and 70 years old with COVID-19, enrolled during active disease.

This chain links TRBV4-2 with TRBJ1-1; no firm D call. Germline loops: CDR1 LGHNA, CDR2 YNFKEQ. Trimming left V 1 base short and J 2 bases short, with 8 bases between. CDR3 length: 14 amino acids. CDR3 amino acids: CASSQGGANTEAFF. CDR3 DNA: TGTGCCAGCAGCCAAGGAGGAGCCAACACTGAAGCTTTCTTT.

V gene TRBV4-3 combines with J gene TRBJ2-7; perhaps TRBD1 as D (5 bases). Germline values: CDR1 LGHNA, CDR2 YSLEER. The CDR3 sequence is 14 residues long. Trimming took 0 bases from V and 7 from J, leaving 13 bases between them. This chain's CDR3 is CASSQDATAWEQYF. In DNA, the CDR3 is TGCGCCAGCAGCCAAGATGCGACAGCTTGGGAGCAGTACTTC.

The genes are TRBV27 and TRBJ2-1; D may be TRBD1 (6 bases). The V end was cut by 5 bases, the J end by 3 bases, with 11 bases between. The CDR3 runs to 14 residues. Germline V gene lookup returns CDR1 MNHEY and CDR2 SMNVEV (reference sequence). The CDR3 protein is CASSGQPRYNEQFF. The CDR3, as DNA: TGTGCCAGCAGTGGACAGCCTCGCTACAATGAGCAGTTCTTC.

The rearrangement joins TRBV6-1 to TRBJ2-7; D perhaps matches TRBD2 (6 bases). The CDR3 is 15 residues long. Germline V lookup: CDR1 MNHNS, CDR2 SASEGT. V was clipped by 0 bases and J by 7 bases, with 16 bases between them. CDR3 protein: CASSEAGETAGEQYF. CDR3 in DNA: TGTGCCAGCAGTGAAGCAGGTGAGACGGCGGGAGAGCAGTACTTC.

The CDR3 region has the DNA TGTGCCAGCAGCACGGACAGGAGCAATCAGCCCCAGCATTTT. Translated: CASSTDRSNQPQHF. V is TRBV27 and J is TRBJ1-5; TRBD1 aligns across 7 bases. This CDR3 has 14 amino acids. V was pared by 6 bases and J by 1 base, with 3 bases of the junction left unmatched. CDR1 is MNHEY, CDR2 SMNVEV, per germline (reference sequence).

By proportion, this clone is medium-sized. The CDR3 protein is CASSFPSGRAWDKNIQYF. CDR3 nucleotides: TGTGCCAGCAGTTTTCCTAGCGGGAGGGCTTGGGACAAAAACATTCAGTACTTC. The rearrangement links TRBV28 to TRBJ2-4, with 12 bases lining up with TRBD2. The ends lost 3 bases at V and 3 bases at J; junction bases unmatched: 9. Germline V gene data show CDR1 as MDHEN and CDR2 as SYDVKM. The CDR3 has 18 amino acids.

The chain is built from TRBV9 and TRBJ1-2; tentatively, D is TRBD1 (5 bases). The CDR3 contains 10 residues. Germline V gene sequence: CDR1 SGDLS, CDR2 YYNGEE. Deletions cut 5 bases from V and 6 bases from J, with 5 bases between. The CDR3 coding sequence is TGTGCCAGCAGAGGGGATGGCTACACCTTC. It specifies CASRGDGYTF.

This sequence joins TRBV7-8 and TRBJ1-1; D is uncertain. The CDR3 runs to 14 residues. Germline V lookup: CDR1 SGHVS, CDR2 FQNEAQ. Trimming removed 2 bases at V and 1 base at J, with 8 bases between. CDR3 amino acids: CASSLSGSNTEAFF. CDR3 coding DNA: TGTGCCAGCAGCTTAAGCGGATCGAACACTGAAGCTTTCTTT. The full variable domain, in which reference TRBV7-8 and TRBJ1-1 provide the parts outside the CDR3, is GAGVSQSPRYKVAKRGQDVALRCDPISGHVSLFWYQQALGQGPEFLTYFQNEAQLDKSGLPSDRFFAERPEGSVSTLKIQRTQQEDSAVYLCASSLSGSNTEAFFGQGTRLTVV.

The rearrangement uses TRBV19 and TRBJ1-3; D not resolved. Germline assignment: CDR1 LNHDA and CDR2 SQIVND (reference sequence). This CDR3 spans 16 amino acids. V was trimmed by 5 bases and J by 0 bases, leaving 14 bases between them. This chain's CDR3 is CASSDRVSFSGNTIYF. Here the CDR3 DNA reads TGTGCCAGTAGTGACCGGGTCTCTTTCTCTGGAAACACCATATATTTT.

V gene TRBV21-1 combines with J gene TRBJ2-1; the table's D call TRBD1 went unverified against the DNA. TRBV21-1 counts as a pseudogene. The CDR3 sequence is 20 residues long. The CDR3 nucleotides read TGTGCCAGCAGCAAAGCCGAGGGACAGATGAATTGCGGGAACTACAATGAGCAGTTCTTC. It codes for CASSKAEGQMNCGNYNEQFF.

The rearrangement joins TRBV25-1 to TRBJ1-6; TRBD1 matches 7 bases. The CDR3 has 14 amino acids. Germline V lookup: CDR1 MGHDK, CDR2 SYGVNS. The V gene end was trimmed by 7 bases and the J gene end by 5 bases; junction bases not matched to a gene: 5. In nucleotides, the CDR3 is TGTGCCAGCATGGGACAGATTAATAATTCACCCCTCCACTTT. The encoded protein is CASMGQINNSPLHF.

This CDR3 is CASSYGQAYEQYF. The CDR3 DNA sequence: TGTGCCAGCTCGTATGGACAGGCCTACGAGCAGTACTTC. The J gene is TRBJ2-7, the V gene TRBV18, with 7 bases that match TRBD1. CDR1 is KGHSH and CDR2 is LQKENI in the germline V gene. J lost 2 bases, V lost 6 bases, and 4 bases had no gene match. CDR3 size: 13 residues.

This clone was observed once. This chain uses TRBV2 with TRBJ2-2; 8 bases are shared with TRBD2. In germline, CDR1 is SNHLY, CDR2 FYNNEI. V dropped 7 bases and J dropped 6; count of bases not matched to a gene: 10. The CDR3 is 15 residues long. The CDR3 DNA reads TGTGCCAGCACGCGGGAGGAGATACGAGCCGGGGAGCTGTTTTTT. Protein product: CASTREEIRAGELFF.

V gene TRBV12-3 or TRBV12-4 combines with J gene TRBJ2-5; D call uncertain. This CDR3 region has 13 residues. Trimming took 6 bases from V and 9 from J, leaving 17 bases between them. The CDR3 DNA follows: TGTGCCAGCAGCCCCACCCTTTCTAGGTCCCAGTACTTC. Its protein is CASSPTLSRSQYF.

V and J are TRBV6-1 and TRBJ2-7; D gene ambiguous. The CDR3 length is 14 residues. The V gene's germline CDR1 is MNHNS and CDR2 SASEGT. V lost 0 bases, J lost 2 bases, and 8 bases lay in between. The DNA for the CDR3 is TGTGCCAGCAGTGAAGCTAGGCTAGCCTACGAGCAGTACTTC. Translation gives CASSEARLAYEQYF.

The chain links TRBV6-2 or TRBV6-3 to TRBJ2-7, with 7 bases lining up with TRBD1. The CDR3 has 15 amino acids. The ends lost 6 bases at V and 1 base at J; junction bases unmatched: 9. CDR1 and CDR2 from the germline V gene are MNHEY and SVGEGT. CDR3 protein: CASSPTGRRSYEQYF. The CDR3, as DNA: TGTGCCAGCAGCCCGACAGGGAGAAGGTCCTACGAGCAGTACTTC.

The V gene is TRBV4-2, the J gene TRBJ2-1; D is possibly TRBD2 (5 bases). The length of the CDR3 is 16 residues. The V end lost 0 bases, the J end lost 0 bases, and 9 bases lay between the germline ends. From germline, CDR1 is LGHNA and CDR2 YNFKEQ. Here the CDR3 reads CASSQDWRSSYNEQFF. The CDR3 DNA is TGTGCCAGCAGCCAAGATTGGAGGAGCTCCTACAATGAGCAGTTCTTC.